Below are 14 T cell receptor beta chains sequenced from a single sample in a study of T cells in Graves' hyperthyroidism and ophthalmopathy. TCR beta CDR3 regions were amplified from RNA transcripts. During a first-round RT-PCR of the TCR CDR3, the HTBI primer set was used. TCRdb analysed the multiplex PCR reads with MiXCR anew, one entry per CDR3 protein. The sample consists of 500,000 to 750,000 distinct CDR3 sequences, approximately 14% of them appearing once. The specimen was blood. The receptors originated from a woman in her thirties with Graves' hyperthyroidism.

The rearrangement uses TRBV4-3 and TRBJ2-3; 7 bases map to TRBD2. The ends lost 3 bases at V and 5 bases at J; junction bases unmatched: 2. CDR1 is LGHNA, CDR2 YSLEER, per germline. The CDR3 is made up of 13 amino acids. The CDR3 DNA reads as TGCGCCAGCAGCCAGGTAGCGGGAGATACGCAGTATTTT. Its protein is CASSQVAGDTQYF.

With respect to this clonotype: This may stem from a read error, because a much larger clone lies one nucleotide away. J is TRBJ1-6 and V is TRBV10-3, with D uncertain. V shed 1 base and J shed 6 bases, with 13 bases lying between them. The CDR3 spans 16 residues. CDR1 and CDR2 from the germline V gene are ENHRY and SYGVKD. The DNA of the CDR3 is TGTGCCATCAGTGAGTTTCGGGCAGCTGGTAATTCACCCCTCCACTTT. Translated: CAISEFRAAGNSPLHF.

The chain joins TRBV10-3 to TRBJ2-1; 8 bases are shared with TRBD2. J lost 2 bases, V lost 4 bases, and 7 bases had no gene match. The germline V gene encodes CDR1 ENHRY and CDR2 SYGVKD. The CDR3 covers 16 residues. Here the CDR3 DNA reads TGTGCCATCAGTGTAGGTAGCGGGGTCGCCTACAATGAGCAGTTCTTC. Translation gives CAISVGSGVAYNEQFF.

The CDR3 region is CASSRAGWSYNEQFF. CDR3 coding DNA: TGTGCCAGCAGCCGTGCGGGATGGTCCTACAATGAGCAGTTCTTC. V usage is TRBV14 and J usage is TRBJ2-1; perhaps TRBD2 as D (6 bases). The CDR3 has 15 residues. Germline CDR1 and CDR2: SGHDN and FVKESK. The V and J ends lost 4 bases and 1 base respectively, with 11 bases between them.

This clonotype was counted at least ten times. The chain links TRBV12-3 or TRBV12-4 to TRBJ2-5, with D perhaps TRBD2 (5 bases). The CDR3 totals 15 residues. Trimming cost V 7 bases and J 0 bases, with 15 bases left between them. The CDR3: CASTFRGGYQETQYF. CDR3 DNA: TGTGCCAGCACCTTTAGAGGCGGGTACCAAGAGACCCAGTACTTC.

This clonotype has ten or more counts. The V and J genes are TRBV12-3 or TRBV12-4 and TRBJ2-2; no clear D gene. Trimming stripped 5 bases from V and 1 base from J, with 8 bases between. This CDR3 is 14 amino acids long. For the CDR3, the DNA is TGTGCCAGCAGTACTTTGGGGAACACCGGGGAGCTGTTTTTT. Protein sequence: CASSTLGNTGELFF.

The chain carries TRBV6-1 and TRBJ1-5; D is possibly TRBD1 (5 bases). Germline V lookup: CDR1 MNHNS, CDR2 SASEGT. CDR3 length equals 14 residues. V was cut by 6 bases and J by 9 bases, with 18 bases left in between. CDR3 residues: CASSGGRGSRPQHF. The DNA of the CDR3 is TGTGCCAGCAGCGGGGGGAGGGGATCACGGCCCCAGCATTTT.

This clonotype has only a few counts. The chain recombines TRBV20-1 with TRBJ2-4, with D unclear. V dropped 5 bases and J dropped 0 bases, with 11 bases sitting between them. The CDR3 totals 14 residues. Germline values: CDR1 DFQATT, CDR2 SNEGSKA (reference sequence). This CDR3 is CSAPNLLAKNIQYF. As DNA, the CDR3 is TGCAGTGCTCCCAATCTGTTAGCCAAAAACATTCAGTACTTC.

This clonotype appeared many times. V gene TRBV5-1 combines with J gene TRBJ2-1; 12 nucleotides align to TRBD2. The CDR3 runs to 15 residues. From germline, CDR1 is SGHRS and CDR2 YFSETQ. V gave up 4 bases and J gave up 7 bases; unmatched junction bases: 6. The CDR3 is CASSLLAGGQNEQFF. The CDR3 DNA sequence: TGCGCCAGCAGCCTACTAGCGGGAGGCCAGAATGAGCAGTTCTTC. Based on the CDR3 plus reference TRBV5-1 and TRBJ2-1, the full variable domain is KAGVTQTPRYLIKTRGQQVTLSCSPISGHRSVSWYQQTPGQGLQFLFEYFSETQRNKGNFPGRFSGRQFSNSRSEMNVSTLELGDSALYLCASSLLAGGQNEQFFGPGTRLTVL.

Details on this clonotype: A much bigger clone sits one base away, suggesting this may be a read error. The V gene is TRBV7-9, the J gene TRBJ2-7; 7 bases are a match to TRBD1. V lost 9 bases and J lost 2; bases outside the gene matches: 13. CDR3 size: 15 residues. CDR1 is SEHNR and CDR2 is FQNEAQ in the germline V gene (reference sequence). The CDR3 region is CARGTLGQVTYEQYF. As DNA, the CDR3 is TGTGCCAGGGGCACTCTCGGACAGGTCACCTACGAGCAGTACTTC.

This clonotype was counted at least ten times. The genes are TRBV12-3 or TRBV12-4 and TRBJ2-7; 8 positions match TRBD1. The V and J ends lost 5 bases and 5 bases, in that order; junction bases with no gene match: 11. The CDR3 extends over 15 amino acids. The CDR3 spells CASSDTPGRGHEQYF. CDR3 DNA: TGTGCCAGCAGTGATACCCCCGGCAGGGGGCACGAGCAGTACTTC.

The chain joins TRBV29-1 to TRBJ2-6; weak D call: TRBD2 (5 bases). This CDR3 region has 15 residues. Germline-derived CDR1 and CDR2 are SQVTM and ANQGSEA. The CDR3 DNA follows: TGCAATATCGATCCCCGGGGCTCTGGGGCCAACGTCCTGACTTTC. It specifies CNIDPRGSGANVLTF.

The chain is built from TRBV12-3 or TRBV12-4 and TRBJ2-2, with a weak D call TRBD1 (5 bases). The ends were cut back, 3 bases at V and 5 bases at J, with 13 bases in the middle. The CDR3 has 15 amino acids. The CDR3 sequence: CASSLIRVGTGELFF. The DNA of the CDR3 is TGTGCCAGCAGTTTGATCAGGGTTGGAACCGGGGAGCTGTTTTTT.

This clonotype was recorded at least ten times. The chain has TRBV7-9 and TRBJ2-1; 12 bases agree with TRBD2. This CDR3 contains 17 residues. V shed 2 bases and J 5 bases; nucleotides not matched to a gene: 7. Germline V gene lookup returns CDR1 SEHNR and CDR2 FQNEAQ (reference sequence). CDR3 in DNA: TGTGCCAGCAGCTTAAGTAGGGCTAGCGGGAGGGACAATGAGCAGTTCTTC. It is translated as CASSLSRASGRDNEQFF.